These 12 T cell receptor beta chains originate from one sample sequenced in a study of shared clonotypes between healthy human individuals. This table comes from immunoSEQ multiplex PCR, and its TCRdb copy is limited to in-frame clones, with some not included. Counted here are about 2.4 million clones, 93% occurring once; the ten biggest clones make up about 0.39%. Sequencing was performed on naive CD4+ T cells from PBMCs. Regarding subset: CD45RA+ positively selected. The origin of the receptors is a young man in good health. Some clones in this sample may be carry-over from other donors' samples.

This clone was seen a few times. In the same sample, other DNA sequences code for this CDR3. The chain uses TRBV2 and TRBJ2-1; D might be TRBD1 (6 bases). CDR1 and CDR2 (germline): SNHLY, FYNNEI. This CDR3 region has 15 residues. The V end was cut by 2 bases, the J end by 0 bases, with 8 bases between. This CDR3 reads CASSEQGSSYNEQFF. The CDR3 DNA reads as TGTGCCAGCAGTGAACAGGGGAGCTCCTACAATGAGCAGTTCTTC.

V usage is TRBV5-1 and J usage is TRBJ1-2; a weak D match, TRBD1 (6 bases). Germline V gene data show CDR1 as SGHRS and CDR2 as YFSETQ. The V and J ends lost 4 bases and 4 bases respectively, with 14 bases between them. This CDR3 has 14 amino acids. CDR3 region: CASSHPQGSYGYTF. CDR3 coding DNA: TGCGCCAGCAGCCACCCGCAGGGGTCCTATGGCTACACCTTC.

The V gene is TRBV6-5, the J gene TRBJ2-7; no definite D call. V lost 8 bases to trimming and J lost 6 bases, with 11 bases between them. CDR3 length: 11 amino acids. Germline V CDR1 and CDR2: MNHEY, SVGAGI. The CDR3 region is CASGTNFEQYF. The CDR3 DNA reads TGTGCCAGCGGCACAAACTTCGAGCAGTACTTC.

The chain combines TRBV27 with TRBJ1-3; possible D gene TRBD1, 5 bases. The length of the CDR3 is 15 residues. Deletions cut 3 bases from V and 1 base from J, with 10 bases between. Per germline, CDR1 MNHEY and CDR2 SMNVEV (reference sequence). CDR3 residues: CASSLEGASGNTIYF. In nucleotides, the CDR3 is TGTGCCAGCAGTTTGGAAGGGGCTTCTGGAAACACCATATATTTT.

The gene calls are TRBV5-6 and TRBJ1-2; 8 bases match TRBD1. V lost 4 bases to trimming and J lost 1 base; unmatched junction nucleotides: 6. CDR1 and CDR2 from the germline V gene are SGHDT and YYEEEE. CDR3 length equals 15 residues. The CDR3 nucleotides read TGTGCCAGCAGCCGCAGGGGGCGGTTTAACTATGGCTACACCTTC. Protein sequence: CASSRRGRFNYGYTF.

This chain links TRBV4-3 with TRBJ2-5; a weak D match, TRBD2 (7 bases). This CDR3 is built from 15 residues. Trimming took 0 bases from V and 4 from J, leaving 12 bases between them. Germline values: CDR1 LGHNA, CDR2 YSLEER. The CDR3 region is CASSQDGGAPETQYF. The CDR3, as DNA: TGCGCCAGCAGCCAAGATGGGGGGGCCCCAGAGACCCAGTACTTC.

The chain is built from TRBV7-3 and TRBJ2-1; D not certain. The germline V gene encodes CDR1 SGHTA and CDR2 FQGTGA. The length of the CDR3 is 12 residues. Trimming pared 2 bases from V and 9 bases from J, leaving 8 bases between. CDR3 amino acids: CASSLAVGEQFF. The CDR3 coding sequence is TGTGCCAGCAGCTTAGCCGTGGGTGAGCAGTTCTTC.

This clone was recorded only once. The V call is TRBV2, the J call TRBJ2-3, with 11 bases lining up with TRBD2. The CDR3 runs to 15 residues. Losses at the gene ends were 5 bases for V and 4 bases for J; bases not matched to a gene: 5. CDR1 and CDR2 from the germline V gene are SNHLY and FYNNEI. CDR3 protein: CASSQWTSGSDTQYF. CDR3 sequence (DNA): TGTGCCAGCAGTCAATGGACTAGCGGGTCAGATACGCAGTATTTT.

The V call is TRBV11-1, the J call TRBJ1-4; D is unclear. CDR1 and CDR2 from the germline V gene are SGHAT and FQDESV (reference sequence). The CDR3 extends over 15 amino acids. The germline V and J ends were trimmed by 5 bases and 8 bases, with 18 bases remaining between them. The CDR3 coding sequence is TGTGCCAGCAGCGTCGCGGGCCTCGGAGGAGAAAAACTGTTTTTT. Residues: CASSVAGLGGEKLFF.

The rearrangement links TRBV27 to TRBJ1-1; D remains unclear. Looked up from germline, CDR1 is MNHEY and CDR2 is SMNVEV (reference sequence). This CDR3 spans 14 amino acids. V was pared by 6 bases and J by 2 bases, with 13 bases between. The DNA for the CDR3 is TGTGCCAGCAGGAGCCCCATCAGAAACACTGAAGCTTTCTTT. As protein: CASRSPIRNTEAFF.

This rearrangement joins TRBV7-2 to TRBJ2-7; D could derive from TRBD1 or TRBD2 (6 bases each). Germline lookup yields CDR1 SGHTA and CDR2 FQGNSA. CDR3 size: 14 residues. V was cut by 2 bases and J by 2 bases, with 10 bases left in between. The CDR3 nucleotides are TGTGCCAGCAGCTTATCCGGGGGCCCCTACGAGCAGTACTTC. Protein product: CASSLSGGPYEQYF.

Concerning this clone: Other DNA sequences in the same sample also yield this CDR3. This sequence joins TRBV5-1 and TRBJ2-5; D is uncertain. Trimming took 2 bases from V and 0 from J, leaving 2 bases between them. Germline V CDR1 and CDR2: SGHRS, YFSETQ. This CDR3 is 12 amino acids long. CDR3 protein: CASSFYQETQYF. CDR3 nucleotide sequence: TGCGCCAGCAGCTTCTACCAAGAGACCCAGTACTTC.